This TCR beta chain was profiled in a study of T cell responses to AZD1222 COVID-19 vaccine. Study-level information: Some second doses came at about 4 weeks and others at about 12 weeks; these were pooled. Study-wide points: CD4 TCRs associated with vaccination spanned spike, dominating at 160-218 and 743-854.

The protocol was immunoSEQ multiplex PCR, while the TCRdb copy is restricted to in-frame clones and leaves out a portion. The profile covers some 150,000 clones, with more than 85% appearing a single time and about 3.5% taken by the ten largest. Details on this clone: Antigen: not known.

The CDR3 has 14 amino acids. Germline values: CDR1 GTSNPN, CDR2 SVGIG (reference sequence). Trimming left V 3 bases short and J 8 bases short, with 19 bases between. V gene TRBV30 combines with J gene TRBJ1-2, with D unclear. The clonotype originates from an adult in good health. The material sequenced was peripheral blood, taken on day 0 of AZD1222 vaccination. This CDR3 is CAWRTRGTAGGYTF. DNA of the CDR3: TGTGCCTGGAGGACCCGCGGCACCGCCGGAGGCTACACCTTC.